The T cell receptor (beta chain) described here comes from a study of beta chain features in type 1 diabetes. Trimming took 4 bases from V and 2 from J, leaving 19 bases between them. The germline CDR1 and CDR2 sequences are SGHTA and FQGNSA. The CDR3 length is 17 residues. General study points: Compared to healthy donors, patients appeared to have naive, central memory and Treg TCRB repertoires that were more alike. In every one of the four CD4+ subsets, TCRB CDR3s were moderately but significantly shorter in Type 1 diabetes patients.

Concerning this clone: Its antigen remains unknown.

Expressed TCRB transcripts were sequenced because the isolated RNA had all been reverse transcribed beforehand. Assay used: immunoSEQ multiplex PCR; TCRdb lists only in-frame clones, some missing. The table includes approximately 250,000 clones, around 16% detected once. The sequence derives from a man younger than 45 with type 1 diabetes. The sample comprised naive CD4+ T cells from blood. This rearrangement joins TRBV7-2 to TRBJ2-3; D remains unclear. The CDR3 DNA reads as TGTGCCAGCAGCTCAACGGCTAGACCCTGGCCCACAGATACGCAGTATTTT. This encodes CASSSTARPWPTDTQYF. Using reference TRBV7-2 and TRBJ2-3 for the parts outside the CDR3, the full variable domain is GAGVSQSPSNKVTEKGKDVELRCDPISGHTALYWYRQSLGQGLEFLIYFQGNSAPDKSGLPSDRFSAERTGGSVSTLTIQRTQQEDSAVYLCASSSTARPWPTDTQYFGPGTRLTVL.